The subject of this entry is one T cell receptor (beta chain). The antigen remains undetermined. The data were obtained in a study of OX40 agonist ivuxolimab in advanced cancers. Overall study: All patients had ivuxolimab intravenously every 2 weeks at 0.01 to 10 mg/kg.

Using immunoSEQ multiplex PCR, the repertoire was profiled, and TCRdb retains in-frame clones only, with some absent. The table records 45,000 to 50,000 clones, roughly 91% of them present only once. CDR1 and CDR2 from the germline V gene are SNHLY and FYNNEI. This CDR3 has 14 amino acids. After removal of 7 bases from V and 0 bases from J, the junction contained 4 bases not matched to a gene. Broader study findings: What antigens the expanded peripheral T cells recognized was never established.

The sequence was collected from an adult with an advanced solid tumor such as melanoma, head and neck, liver or kidney cancer. V and J are TRBV2 and TRBJ2-7, with TRBD2 identical over 9 bases. This sample comprised CD4+ or CD8+ T cells sorted from blood, obtained in a trial of the OX40 agonist ivuxolimab. CDR3 region: CASMASGTSYEQYF. The CDR3 DNA is TGTGCCAGCATGGCTAGCGGGACCTCCTACGAGCAGTACTTC.